This TCR beta chain was recorded in a study of cytomegalovirus exposure and HLA in healthy donors. Study outcomes and limitations: Later on, a genetic analysis was performed. It linked a missense variant in DCLRE1C with V- and J-gene trimming of TCR beta.

This clone has just a few counts. What it binds is not known. Trimming removed 2 bases from V and 4 bases from J; junction bases left unmatched: 1. The CDR3 loop spans 13 amino acids. Germline V gives CDR1 GTSNPN, CDR2 SVGIG (reference sequence). The PCR used 60 Vbeta and 13 Jbeta primers. Original analysis: The authors later counted roughly 77 million unique TCR beta chains, roughly 11 million of them shared. Data came from immunoSEQ multiplex PCR; TCRdb stores just in-frame clones and leaves some out. That table supplies the V and J calls and clone size; D and trimming were determined from the DNA. Here the sample spans 120,000 or so clones, 65% to 85% being singletons.

This chain uses TRBV30 with TRBJ2-7; TRBD2 matches 11 bases. Sequencing was performed on PBMCs. This TCR came from a woman in her thirties or forties in good health and CMV-seropositive. The CDR3 here is CAWSRTSGYEQYF. CDR3 nucleotides: TGTGCCTGGAGTAGGACTAGCGGGTACGAGCAGTACTTC.